The following is a T cell receptor beta chain sequence with its context. Its antigen remains unknown. These data originate in a study of fetal regulatory T cell absence and autoimmunity. Study conclusions and caveats: Pancreas and cord blood did not differ much in TRB family usage. Pancreas TCRs were oligoclonally enriched versus cord blood, some clones over 85-fold.

This CDR3 spans 15 amino acids. The J segment lost 6 bases and the V segment lost 1 base, leaving 0 bases of the junction unmatched. Looked up from germline, CDR1 is LGHNA and CDR2 is YSLEER. Assay: immunoSEQ multiplex PCR; the TCRdb copy retains only in-frame clones and omits some. The sample lists 95,000 or so clones, around 72% occurring once. The sequencing input was pancreas tissue. The chain joins TRBV4-3 to TRBJ2-1; TRBD2 matches at 13 bases. This clonotype originated in a male donor with IPEX syndrome. CDR3 amino acids: CASSQGTSGGNEQFF. CDR3 nucleotides: TGCGCCAGCAGCCAAGGGACTAGCGGGGGCAATGAGCAGTTCTTC.